What follows are 18 T cell receptor beta chains derived from one specimen sequenced in a study of T cell responses to AZD1222 COVID-19 vaccine. Using immunoSEQ multiplex PCR, the repertoire was profiled, and TCRdb retains in-frame clones only, with some absent. The sample holds approximately 80,000 clones, approximately 85% seen once. The starting material was peripheral blood, obtained 28 days after the second AZD1222 dose. These receptors were collected from an adult who received the AZD1222 COVID-19 vaccine.

The chain carries TRBV2 and TRBJ1-1, with D perhaps TRBD1 (5 bases). The length of the CDR3 is 14 residues. Germline V gene sequence: CDR1 SNHLY, CDR2 FYNNEI. The V end lost 1 base, the J end lost 9 bases, and 15 bases lay between the germline ends. The CDR3 DNA sequence: TGTGCCAGCAGTGAAGAATTGGGACTCGGACAAGCTTTCTTT. Its protein is CASSEELGLGQAFF.

This clone appeared a single time. The chain is built from TRBV18 and TRBJ2-7, with 13 bases fitting TRBD2. Germline trimming cut 3 bases from V and 5 bases from J; bases unmatched to any gene: 7. The CDR3 sequence is 16 residues long. Germline CDR1 and CDR2: KGHSH and LQKENI. The CDR3 sequence is CASSPTSGRAGHEQYF. As DNA, the CDR3 is TGTGCCAGCTCACCTACTAGCGGGAGGGCCGGGCACGAGCAGTACTTC.

The V gene is TRBV25-1, the J gene TRBJ1-3; 8 bases are a match to TRBD1. The CDR3 totals 14 residues. The ends lost 5 bases at V and 2 bases at J; junction bases unmatched: 2. Germline V gene sequence: CDR1 MGHDK, CDR2 SYGVNS. This CDR3 is CASSPGQAGNTIYF. CDR3 DNA: TGTGCCAGCAGTCCGGGACAGGCTGGAAACACCATATATTTT. Combining the CDR3 with reference TRBV25-1 and TRBJ1-3 gives the whole variable domain EADIYQTPRYLVIGTGKKITLECSQTMGHDKMYWYQQDPGMELHLIHYSYGVNSTEKGDLSSESTVSRIRTEHFPLTLESARPSHTSQYLCASSPGQAGNTIYFGEGSWLTVV.

Only one count was recorded for this clone. The rearrangement joins TRBV19 to TRBJ1-3; a weak D match, TRBD1 (6 bases). Germline lookup yields CDR1 LNHDA and CDR2 SQIVND (reference sequence). Trimming pared 0 bases from V and 2 bases from J, leaving 17 bases between. The CDR3 is 18 residues long. The CDR3 DNA reads as TGTGCCAGTAGTATAGATCTATCGGGACACGTCGCTGGAAACACCATATATTTT. Translating it yields CASSIDLSGHVAGNTIYF.

The chain has TRBV7-2 and TRBJ2-1; D unclear. The germline V gene has CDR1 SGHTA and CDR2 FQGNSA. V lost 5 bases to trimming and J lost 1 base, with 9 bases between them. The CDR3 consists of 14 residues. This chain's CDR3 is CASSPQPSYNEQFF. In DNA form, the CDR3 reads TGTGCCAGCAGCCCCCAGCCGTCCTACAATGAGCAGTTCTTC.

The chain combines TRBV6-5 with TRBJ1-1; tentative D call: TRBD1 (6 bases). The CDR3 is 14 residues long. V was cut by 6 bases and J by 4 bases, with 15 bases left in between. CDR1 is MNHEY, CDR2 SVGAGI, per germline. The CDR3 sequence is CASSLQGRFTEAFF. DNA for the CDR3: TGTGCCAGCAGCCTCCAGGGGAGATTCACTGAAGCTTTCTTT.

This sequence joins TRBV5-1 and TRBJ1-2, with 8 bases identical to TRBD1. The CDR3 is 14 residues long. Looked up from germline, CDR1 is SGHRS and CDR2 is YFSETQ. J was trimmed by 8 bases and V by 6 bases; bases with no gene match: 12. DNA of the CDR3: TGCGCCAGCACGTCCCACTCCCCAGGGGGCGGCTACACCTTC. Translated, it gives CASTSHSPGGGYTF.

V is TRBV6-5 and J is TRBJ2-3; TRBD2 matches at 9 bases. The CDR3 is made up of 15 amino acids. V lost 2 bases to trimming and J lost 3 bases; unmatched junction nucleotides: 3. Germline assignment: CDR1 MNHEY and CDR2 SVGAGI. The DNA for the CDR3 is TGTGCCAGCAGTTACCGGAGCGGGAGGACAGATACGCAGTATTTT. Translated: CASSYRSGRTDTQYF.

This sequence joins TRBV5-1 and TRBJ2-3, with D possibly matching TRBD2 (7 bases). Germline CDR1 reads SGHRS; CDR2 reads YFSETQ. Deletions cut 3 bases from V and 10 bases from J, with 21 bases between. The CDR3 runs to 15 residues. Written as DNA, the CDR3 is TGCGCCAGCAGCTGGGAGGGTACAGTGGGGGCAGCGCAGTATTTT. Its protein product is CASSWEGTVGAAQYF.

The gene calls are TRBV19 and TRBJ1-5; D unclear. V lost 1 base to trimming and J lost 7 bases, with 14 bases between them. Germline CDR1 and CDR2: LNHDA and SQIVND (reference sequence). CDR3 length equals 15 residues. The CDR3 region is CASSIVNSLGQPQHF. The CDR3 DNA is TGTGCCAGTAGTATAGTCAATTCGTTGGGGCAGCCCCAGCATTTT. Variable domain in full (rest from reference TRBV19 and TRBJ1-5): DGGITQSPKYLFRKEGQNVTLSCEQNLNHDAMYWYRQDPGQGLRLIYYSQIVNDFQKGDIAEGYSVSREKKESFPLTVTSAQKNPTAFYLCASSIVNSLGQPQHFGDGTRLSIL.

The gene calls are TRBV4-3 and TRBJ2-1; possible D gene TRBD2, 6 bases. The CDR3 contains 13 residues. Germline CDR1 LGHNA, CDR2 YSLEER. V was pared by 4 bases and J by 10 bases, with 14 bases between. Here the CDR3 DNA reads TGCGCCAGCAGCCTTCGCGGGGATCGGGAGCAGTTCTTC. Translated, it gives CASSLRGDREQFF.

A note on this clone: The junction does not match germline at one end; this may be a read error. The J gene is TRBJ1-4, the V gene TRBV5-1; D is uncertain. The CDR3 covers 14 residues. CDR1 is SGHRS and CDR2 is YFSETQ in the germline V gene. For the CDR3, the DNA is TGCGCCAGCAGCTTGGAAGGACTGTATCGTCTTTGCGGGTTT. This gives the protein CASSLEGLYRLCGF.

The rearrangement joins TRBV11-3 to TRBJ1-2; weak D call: TRBD1 (5 bases). V was trimmed by 5 bases and J by 4 bases, leaving 11 bases between them. This CDR3 has 13 residues. Germline V gives CDR1 SGHNT, CDR2 YENEEA. This CDR3 is CASSTGGIYGYTF. DNA of the CDR3: TGTGCCAGCAGCACCGGGGGTATCTATGGCTACACCTTC. Full variable domain (remainder filled in from reference TRBV11-3 and TRBJ1-2): EAGVVQSPRYKIIEKKQPVAFWCNPISGHNTLYWYLQNLGQGPELLIRYENEEAVDDSQLPKDRFSAERLKGVDSTLKIQPAELGDSAVYLCASSTGGIYGYTFGSGTRLTVV.

V usage is TRBV11-1 and J usage is TRBJ2-2; TRBD2 agrees at 13 bases. This CDR3 has 17 residues. Unmatched junction bases numbered 4, after V lost 0 bases and J lost 6 bases. Germline assignment: CDR1 SGHAT and CDR2 FQDESV (reference sequence). The CDR3, as DNA: TGTGCCAGCAGCTTAGCTGGGACTAGCGGGGCACCCGGGGAGCTGTTTTTT. It codes for CASSLAGTSGAPGELFF.

The genes are TRBV5-1 and TRBJ2-3; D might be TRBD1 (5 bases). The CDR3 length is 15 residues. The V end lost 4 bases, the J end lost 1 base, and 13 bases lay between the germline ends. Germline V lookup: CDR1 SGHRS, CDR2 YFSETQ. CDR3 loop: CASSPDAGRTDTQYF. The CDR3, as DNA: TGCGCCAGCAGCCCTGACGCAGGGCGCACAGATACGCAGTATTTT.

The chain employs TRBV19 and TRBJ1-2; TRBD1 agrees at 8 bases. After removal of 3 bases from V and 3 bases from J, the junction contained 9 bases not matched to a gene. The germline CDR1 and CDR2 sequences are LNHDA and SQIVND (reference sequence). The CDR3 extends over 16 amino acids. In nucleotides, the CDR3 is TGTGCCAGTAGTATCTCGCCAGGGGGCCAGGACTATGGCTACACCTTC. Its protein product is CASSISPGGQDYGYTF.

The gene calls are TRBV19 and TRBJ2-2; the match to TRBD1 covers 9 bases. The CDR3 is 18 amino acids. V lost 6 bases, J lost 1 base, and 12 bases stayed unmatched. From germline, CDR1 is LNHDA and CDR2 SQIVND (reference sequence). CDR3 protein: CASRMFSRGQGNTGELFF. The CDR3 DNA sequence: TGTGCCAGTAGGATGTTTAGTCGGGGACAGGGGAACACCGGGGAGCTGTTTTTT.

In its sample, this clone was seen a few times. The chain carries TRBV10-3 and TRBJ2-3, with TRBD2 matching 7 bases. V shed 8 bases, J shed 3 bases, and the junction held 5 bases outside the gene matches. Germline V gives CDR1 ENHRY, CDR2 SYGVKD. There are 13 residues in the CDR3. CDR3 sequence (DNA): TGTGCCATCGCGGGAGTGAGAACAGATACGCAGTATTTT. Its translation is CAIAGVRTDTQYF.